A single sample gave rise to the 9 T cell receptor beta chains below, sequenced in a study of T cell responses to AZD1222 COVID-19 vaccine. Repertoires were generated with immunoSEQ multiplex PCR, while TCRdb's copy carries only in-frame clones and drops some. The table lists about 85,000 clones, roughly nine tenths of them singletons. This sample comprised peripheral blood, obtained on day 0 of AZD1222 vaccination. These receptors originate from an adult in good health.

The chain links TRBV28 to TRBJ1-1; D ambiguous. The germline V gene has CDR1 MDHEN and CDR2 SYDVKM. Trimming took 1 base from V and 5 from J, leaving 5 bases between them. There are 12 residues in the CDR3. CDR3 region: CASSLLGTEAFF. The CDR3 bases are TGTGCCAGCAGTTTATTGGGAACTGAAGCTTTCTTT. Based on the CDR3 plus reference TRBV28 and TRBJ1-1, the full variable domain is DVKVTQSSRYLVKRTGEKVFLECVQDMDHENMFWYRQDPGLGLRLIYFSYDVKMKEKGDIPEGYSVSREKKERFSLILESASTNQTSMYLCASSLLGTEAFFGQGTRLTVV.

The rearrangement joins TRBV12-3 or TRBV12-4 to TRBJ1-6; D gene ambiguous. The CDR3 runs to 13 residues. With 3 bases removed from V and 7 bases from J, the gap between germline ends came to 7 bases. CDR3 DNA: TGTGCCAGCAGTTTGGAAGGGAATTCACCCCTCCACTTT. Protein: CASSLEGNSPLHF.

This clone was detected only a few times. The chain has TRBV7-8 and TRBJ1-5; no clear D gene. The CDR3 is 14 residues long. Per the germline V gene, CDR1 is SGHVS and CDR2 is FQNEAQ. Trimming pared 0 bases from V and 6 bases from J, leaving 9 bases between. CDR3 region: CASSLAAVVQPQHF. CDR3 sequence (DNA): TGTGCCAGCAGCTTAGCAGCGGTGGTTCAGCCCCAGCATTTT.

In this sample, this clone turned up a few times. This chain uses TRBV5-1 with TRBJ1-1, with 7 positions matching TRBD1. This CDR3 has 14 residues. The V gene end was trimmed by 4 bases and the J gene end by 4 bases; junction bases not matched to a gene: 7. Per germline, CDR1 SGHRS and CDR2 YFSETQ. CDR3 loop: CASSTGQEVTEAFF. CDR3 nucleotides: TGCGCCAGCAGCACTGGACAGGAGGTCACTGAAGCTTTCTTT.

The CDR3 protein is CASSLQAGGGETQYF. Written as DNA, the CDR3 is TGTGCCAGCAGCCTACAAGCGGGAGGCGGAGAGACCCAGTACTTC. J is TRBJ2-5 and V is TRBV7-2, with 9 positions matching TRBD2. Germline-derived CDR1 and CDR2 are SGHTA and FQGNSA. The V segment lost 5 bases and the J segment 4 bases; nucleotides outside the gene matches: 8. CDR3 length equals 15 residues.

A remark on this clone: Other DNA sequences of this sample code for an identical CDR3. J is TRBJ2-2 and V is TRBV9, with D perhaps matching TRBD1 or TRBD2 (5 bases each). V lost 5 bases and J lost 5, with 13 bases in between. Germline V lookup: CDR1 SGDLS, CDR2 YYNGEE. The CDR3 loop spans 14 amino acids. Here the CDR3 DNA reads TGTGCCAGCAGTGTGGGACCAGCAACCGGGGAGCTGTTTTTT. Amino acid sequence: CASSVGPATGELFF.

The chain employs TRBV7-9 and TRBJ2-7; perhaps TRBD1 as D (6 bases). V was trimmed by 5 bases and J by 4 bases, leaving 12 bases between them. The CDR3 totals 13 residues. Germline loops: CDR1 SEHNR, CDR2 FQNEAQ (reference sequence). CDR3 in amino acids: CASSPTGPYEQYF. CDR3 sequence (DNA): TGTGCCAGCAGCCCGACAGGTCCGTACGAGCAGTACTTC. The complete variable domain, with remaining parts taken from reference TRBV7-9 and TRBJ2-7, reads DTGVSQNPRHKITKRGQNVTFRCDPISEHNRLYWYRQTLGQGPEFLTYFQNEAQLEKSRLLSDRFSAERPKGSFSTLEIQRTEQGDSAMYLCASSPTGPYEQYFGPGTRLTVT.

The J gene is TRBJ1-3, the V gene TRBV5-1, with 10 bases aligning to TRBD1. Germline assignment: CDR1 SGHRS and CDR2 YFSETQ. This CDR3 is 15 amino acids long. The V segment lost 5 bases and the J segment 4 bases; nucleotides outside the gene matches: 6. CDR3 nucleotide sequence: TGCGCCAGCAGTCCTGACAGGGGGCAAGGAAACACCATATATTTT. It translates to CASSPDRGQGNTIYF.

This clone came up a few times. The chain carries TRBV2 and TRBJ2-7, with TRBD2 as a possible D gene (6 bases). With 6 bases removed from V and 3 bases from J, the gap between germline ends came to 15 bases. Germline assignment: CDR1 SNHLY and CDR2 FYNNEI. There are 14 residues in the CDR3. The CDR3 loop is CASRAGLTLYEQYF. Here the CDR3 DNA reads TGTGCCAGCAGGGCGGGACTGACCCTCTACGAGCAGTACTTC.